The 6 T cell receptor beta chains below were found in one sample sequenced in a study of metastatic and nonmetastatic thyroid tumors. TCRdb re-clonotyped the PCR reads via MiXCR. This repertoire shows tens of thousands of clones, 25% to 30% found once; its top ten account for roughly 9.1%. All patients reached thyroid surgery having received no treatment beforehand. Sequencing input: blood. These receptors originate from a female donor with papillary thyroid cancer or a benign thyroid nodule (not recorded which). Some clones in this sample may be carry-over from other donors' samples.

V gene TRBV27 combines with J gene TRBJ2-7; D is uncertain. The V gene's germline CDR1 is MNHEY and CDR2 SMNVEV (reference sequence). The ends were cut back, 3 bases at V and 7 bases at J, with 22 bases in the middle. The CDR3 contains 16 residues. The CDR3, as DNA: TGTGCCAGCAGTTTCTCAACGGGCAACGGCCTTTTGGAGCAGTACTTC. Protein: CASSFSTGNGLLEQYF.

J is TRBJ2-7 and V is TRBV4-1, with 11 positions matching TRBD1. This CDR3 has 15 residues. CDR1 and CDR2 from the germline V gene are MGHRA and YSYEKL. With 1 base clipped from V and 6 bases from J, the junction kept 5 bases outside the gene matches. The DNA for the CDR3 is TGCGCCAGCAGCCAAGGGAGGACAGGGGGCGGCGAGCAGTACTTC. Amino acids: CASSQGRTGGGEQYF.

Judged by abundance, this clone is medium-sized. The CDR3 DNA follows: TGTGCCAGCAGTGAGGCCGGGACAGCAAATTACGAGCAGTACTTC. It is translated as CASSEAGTANYEQYF. The V gene is TRBV25-1, the J gene TRBJ2-7; TRBD1 matches 7 bases. This CDR3 is built from 15 residues. With 3 bases clipped from V and 4 bases from J, the junction kept 9 bases outside the gene matches. From germline, CDR1 is MGHDK and CDR2 SYGVNS.

The chain has TRBV12-5 and TRBJ2-5; tentatively, D is TRBD1 or TRBD2 (5 bases each). Trimming cost V 4 bases and J 4 bases, with 16 bases left between them. This CDR3 has 15 amino acids. CDR1 is LGHNT and CDR2 is FRNRAP in the germline V gene. CDR3 residues: CASGSRGDRGETQYF. In DNA, the CDR3 is TGTGCTAGTGGTTCGAGAGGGGATCGGGGAGAGACCCAGTACTTC.

In this sample, this clone turned up a few times. The V and J genes are TRBV27 and TRBJ2-1; D might be TRBD1 or TRBD2, each matching 5 bases. V was shortened by 2 bases and J by 4 bases, with 15 bases between the two germline ends. The CDR3 runs to 16 residues. CDR1 and CDR2 (germline): MNHEY, SMNVEV (reference sequence). The DNA of the CDR3 is TGTGCCAGCAGTTTAGAGGGACCTAGGGGATACAATGAGCAGTTCTTC. As protein: CASSLEGPRGYNEQFF.

This clone has only a few counts. J is TRBJ2-1 and V is TRBV2; D possibly uses TRBD1 or TRBD2 (5 bases each). Germline CDR1 SNHLY, CDR2 FYNNEI. The CDR3 consists of 14 residues. V was trimmed by 6 bases and J by 0 bases, leaving 9 bases between them. DNA for the CDR3: TGTGCCAGCAGGGGGGAAAGCTCCTACAATGAGCAGTTCTTC. Translation gives CASRGESSYNEQFF.